The 13 T cell receptor beta chains listed next were all sequenced from one sample in a study of regulatory T cells in long-lasting Graves disease (TCRdb year 2021). The library was produced with multiplex PCR. The sample was run on an Illumina HiSeq 4000. iRepertoire HTBI primers and Arm-PCR amplification of CDR3 regions were used to construct TCR beta libraries. TCRdb cleaned the public reads at Q25 with fastp, built clones with MiXCR and kept in-frame beta chains. Each CDR3 protein gets just one entry, which takes the most common genes and DNA from the rows behind it. In this sample the table shows approximately 350,000 distinct CDR3 sequences, around 17% of which occur a single time. The top ten clonotypes cover 25% to 30% of the sample. The time point label here, explained by the study, means: newly diagnosed GD, antithyroid drugs for less than 3 months. For both TCR sequencing and RNA sequencing, RNA was extracted from PBMCs in TRIzol.

The same data also contributed to another study, on T cells in Graves' hyperthyroidism and ophthalmopathy.

Sequenced material: peripheral blood mononuclear cells (PBMCs), taken at new diagnosis, from a patient treated with antithyroid drugs. These receptors were taken from a middle-aged man with Graves disease. Donor details come from another sample of the same person, matched by shared clones.

This clonotype occurred many times. This rearrangement joins TRBV3-1 to TRBJ1-5; D gene uncertain. The V gene lost 3 bases and the J gene lost 0 bases, with 12 bases spanning the gap. The germline V gene has CDR1 LGHDT and CDR2 YNNKEL (reference sequence). CDR3 length: 16 residues. Written as DNA, the CDR3 is TGTGCCAGCAGCCAGTCAGGTCCCTATAGCAATCAGCCCCAGCATTTT. It encodes CASSQSGPYSNQPQHF.

The chain links TRBV10-3 to TRBJ1-6; D perhaps matches TRBD1 (5 bases). Germline loops: CDR1 ENHRY, CDR2 SYGVKD. The CDR3 covers 13 residues. V shed 10 bases and J shed 6 bases, with 13 bases lying between them. The CDR3 here is CATWDGSNSPLHF. In DNA, the CDR3 is TGTGCCACGTGGGACGGATCTAATTCACCCCTCCACTTT.

This clonotype was counted a few times. V and J are TRBV25-1 and TRBJ2-3, with TRBD1 as a possible D gene (5 bases). V was pared by 11 bases and J by 1 base, with 13 bases between. CDR3 size: 13 residues. CDR1 is MGHDK and CDR2 is SYGVNS in the germline V gene. This CDR3 reads CALGEDRTDTQYF. The CDR3 nucleotides read TGTGCCCTAGGGGAAGATCGCACAGATACGCAGTATTTT. Full variable domain (rest looked up from reference TRBV25-1 and TRBJ2-3): EADIYQTPRYLVIGTGKKITLECSQTMGHDKMYWYQQDPGMELHLIHYSYGVNSTEKGDLSSESTVSRIRTEHFPLTLESARPSHTSQYLCALGEDRTDTQYFGPGTRLTVL.

This clonotype was recorded many times. The V call is TRBV28, the J call TRBJ1-3; D remains ambiguous. V was cut by 7 bases and J by 0 bases, with 10 bases left in between. This CDR3 comprises 14 residues. Germline loops: CDR1 MDHEN, CDR2 SYDVKM. The CDR3 reads CASTPSGSGNTIYF. The CDR3 DNA is TGTGCCAGCACCCCCTCGGGCTCTGGAAACACCATATATTTT.

The rearrangement uses TRBV30 and TRBJ2-3; D is possibly TRBD1 or TRBD2 (5 bases each). The germline CDR1 and CDR2 sequences are GTSNPN and SVGIG (reference sequence). The CDR3 consists of 13 residues. V lost 0 bases to trimming and J lost 10 bases, with 14 bases between them. CDR3 bases: TGTGCCTGGAGTGTACTGGGGACGGGGTCGCAGTATTTT. Translated, it gives CAWSVLGTGSQYF. Complete variable domain (other parts from reference TRBV30 and TRBJ2-3): SQTIHQWPATLVQPVGSPLSLECTVEGTSNPNLYWYRQAAGRGLQLLFYSVGIGQISSEVPQNLSASRPQDRQFILSSKKLLLSDSGFYLCAWSVLGTGSQYFGPGTRLTVL.

This clonotype has ten or more counts. V and J are TRBV7-2 and TRBJ2-3; 10 bases are a match to TRBD2. CDR1 and CDR2 from the germline V gene are SGHTA and FQGNSA. The CDR3 has 16 residues. V was clipped by 5 bases and J by 2 bases; unmatched bases: 7. In DNA form, the CDR3 reads TGTGCCAGCAGCGGGTGGACTAGCGGCGTCACAGATACGCAGTATTTT. Encoded protein: CASSGWTSGVTDTQYF.

This clonotype was found a few times. The chain joins TRBV14 to TRBJ2-3, with D perhaps TRBD1 (5 bases). Germline lookup yields CDR1 SGHDN and CDR2 FVKESK. Trimming took off 1 base at V and 9 bases at J, with 11 bases between the two ends. CDR3 length: 13 amino acids. Here the CDR3 DNA reads TGTGCCAGCAGCCAAGGGACATCCTGGACGCAGTATTTT. Translating it yields CASSQGTSWTQYF. Drawing the rest from reference TRBV14 and TRBJ2-3, the complete variable domain is EAGVTQFPSHSVIEKGQTVTLRCDPISGHDNLYWYRRVMGKEIKFLLHFVKESKQDESGMPNNRFLAERTGGTYSTLKVQPAELEDSGVYFCASSQGTSWTQYFGPGTRLTVL.

This clonotype was seen ten or more times. The chain carries TRBV28 and TRBJ1-5, with D tentatively TRBD1 (5 bases). V lost 6 bases and J 2 bases, leaving 11 bases between the germline ends. Germline V CDR1 and CDR2: MDHEN, SYDVKM. The CDR3 consists of 14 residues. The CDR3 DNA reads as TGTGCCAGCAGCGATTTAGGGGGCAATCAGCCCCAGCATTTT. The encoded protein is CASSDLGGNQPQHF.

This clonotype showed up many times. This chain connects TRBV4-1 to TRBJ2-5; D unresolved. Germline CDR1 is MGHRA and CDR2 is YSYEKL. The CDR3 is 13 amino acids. V lost 3 bases and J 2 bases, leaving 7 bases between the germline ends. The CDR3, as DNA: TGCGCCAGCAGCCATCCAAGTCAAGAGACCCAGTACTTC. Translated: CASSHPSQETQYF.

The chain has TRBV6-1 and TRBJ1-2, with a weak D call TRBD1 (5 bases). This CDR3 comprises 11 residues. Germline assignment: CDR1 MNHNS and CDR2 SASEGT. Deletions cut 6 bases from V and 7 bases from J, with 9 bases between. Here the CDR3 reads CASRRGGGYTF. CDR3 DNA sequence: TGTGCCAGCAGGCGTGGGGGTGGCTACACCTTC.

This clonotype was recorded many times. The CDR3 DNA follows: TGTGCCAGCAGCGAATCGACAGGCAATCTCTATGGCTACACCTTC. This gives the protein CASSESTGNLYGYTF. The chain uses TRBV28 and TRBJ1-2; maybe TRBD1 (6 bases). Per the germline V gene, CDR1 is MDHEN and CDR2 is SYDVKM. Trimming removed 6 bases at V and 4 bases at J, with 18 bases between. CDR3 size: 15 residues.

V is TRBV4-1 and J is TRBJ2-7; D gene uncertain. Germline V CDR1 and CDR2: MGHRA, YSYEKL. Trimming took 1 base from V and 7 from J, leaving 20 bases between them. The CDR3 is 16 amino acids. The CDR3 loop reads CASSQVLVSSYNEQYF. The CDR3 nucleotides are TGCGCCAGCAGCCAAGTTTTAGTGAGCTCCTACAATGAGCAGTACTTC.

Regarding this clonotype: One end of the junction varies from germline; a read error may be responsible. V and J are TRBV7-2 and TRBJ2-7; D remains ambiguous. The CDR3 runs to 15 residues. Germline V gene lookup returns CDR1 SGHTA and CDR2 FQGNSA. Written as DNA, the CDR3 is TGTGCCAGCAGCTTAGCTGCAGCAAGCTCCTACGAGCAGCACTTC. Protein sequence: CASSLAAASSYEQHF.